Below, 15 T cell receptor beta chains from the same sample are listed, as sequenced in a study of PD-L1 blockade in urothelial cancer. Time point indicated: pretreatment peripheral blood. Some clones are missing from TCRdb's copy, which holds only in-frame ones; the method was immunoSEQ multiplex PCR. Of about 43,000 clones in the sample, around 84% were seen once. The sequencing here drew on PBMCs, taken around atezolizumab (anti-PD-L1) treatment. The receptors shown here come from a man aged 55-75 years with urothelial cancer.

The rearrangement uses TRBV7-2 and TRBJ2-2; 9 bases fit TRBD1. The V gene's germline CDR1 is SGHTA and CDR2 FQGNSA. This CDR3 is 15 amino acids long. V trimming: 5 bases; J trimming: 4 bases; junction bases outside the gene matches: 5. The CDR3 here is CASSLGTGTTGELFF. The CDR3 nucleotides read TGTGCCAGCAGCCTGGGGACAGGGACCACCGGGGAGCTGTTTTTT.

The chain has TRBV5-1 and TRBJ2-2, with D possibly being TRBD2 (6 bases). V was trimmed by 5 bases and J by 7 bases, leaving 18 bases between them. In germline, CDR1 is SGHRS, CDR2 YFSETQ. This CDR3 is built from 15 residues. The CDR3 sequence is CASSSGLSNGGELFF. The CDR3 nucleotides are TGCGCCAGCAGTTCGGGACTTTCTAACGGCGGGGAGCTGTTTTTT.

The V call is TRBV10-3, the J call TRBJ2-7; 14 bases are a match to TRBD2. The V and J ends lost 6 bases and 2 bases, in that order; junction bases with no gene match: 15. This CDR3 is built from 19 residues. Germline loops: CDR1 ENHRY, CDR2 SYGVKD. This chain's CDR3 is CAIRTDRLAGGPTAYEQYF. Here the CDR3 DNA reads TGTGCCATCAGAACTGACAGACTAGCGGGGGGGCCTACAGCCTACGAGCAGTACTTC.

The V call is TRBV27, the J call TRBJ1-4; 9 nucleotides align to TRBD1. Germline-derived CDR1 and CDR2 are MNHEY and SMNVEV (reference sequence). The V segment lost 6 bases and the J segment 7 bases; nucleotides outside the gene matches: 3. CDR3 length: 13 amino acids. The CDR3 nucleotides are TGTGCCAGCAGGACAGGGGGTATTGAAAAACTGTTTTTT. It translates to CASRTGGIEKLFF.

CDR3 loop: CASSYSGTSGVDTQYF. The CDR3 nucleotides are TGTGCCAGCAGTTACTCAGGGACTAGCGGGGTTGATACGCAGTATTTT. This chain links TRBV6-5 with TRBJ2-3; 13 bases agree with TRBD2. This CDR3 is 16 amino acids long. With V trimmed by 0 bases and J by 6 bases, 3 bases remained unmatched. CDR1 MNHEY and CDR2 SVGAGI come from the germline V gene.

V is TRBV9 and J is TRBJ2-5, with 9 nucleotides matching TRBD2. CDR3 length: 15 amino acids. The V gene's germline CDR1 is SGDLS and CDR2 YYNGEE. Trimming took 1 base from V and 2 from J; bases not matched to a gene: 3. CDR3 coding DNA: TGTGCCAGCAGCGTATCTAGCGGGACGCAAGAGACCCAGTACTTC. Protein sequence: CASSVSSGTQETQYF.

J is TRBJ1-5 and V is TRBV6-4, with a tentative D call TRBD1 (6 bases). The CDR3 contains 20 residues. V lost 8 bases and J 0 bases, leaving 29 bases between the germline ends. The V gene's germline CDR1 is MRHNA and CDR2 SNTAGT. CDR3 residues: CASPKSKPGQKMYSNQPQHF. The CDR3 DNA follows: TGTGCCAGCCCAAAGTCCAAGCCGGGACAAAAAATGTATAGCAATCAGCCCCAGCATTTT.

The chain uses TRBV28 and TRBJ1-1, with TRBD1 matching over 8 bases. CDR1 is MDHEN and CDR2 is SYDVKM in the germline V gene. The CDR3 totals 16 residues. The V and J ends lost 5 bases and 0 bases, in that order; junction bases with no gene match: 8. The DNA for the CDR3 is TGTGCCAGCAGTAGGACAGGGAGAGTCATGAACACTGAAGCTTTCTTT. Its translation is CASSRTGRVMNTEAFF.

The V gene is TRBV7-9, the J gene TRBJ2-7; 7 bases fit TRBD1. This CDR3 region has 12 residues. Germline loops: CDR1 SEHNR, CDR2 FQNEAQ (reference sequence). The trim removed 8 bases at V and 4 bases at J, leaving 5 bases unmatched. For the CDR3, the DNA is TGTGCCAGCGGACAGGATGATTACGAGCAGTACTTC. The encoded protein is CASGQDDYEQYF.

The chain joins TRBV6-1 to TRBJ2-7; D unresolved. This CDR3 has 14 residues. Germline CDR1 reads MNHNS; CDR2 reads SASEGT. V lost 8 bases to trimming and J lost 1 base, with 15 bases between them. The CDR3 sequence: CASSARLTSYEQYF. In DNA form, the CDR3 reads TGTGCCAGCTCAGCGCGCCTCACTTCCTACGAGCAGTACTTC.

The chain uses TRBV1 and TRBJ2-1; the table names TRBD2, a call not compared with the DNA. TRBV1 counts as a pseudogene. This CDR3 is built from 17 residues. The CDR3, as DNA: TGCACCAGCAGCTCTTGTCCCGGGACTAGCGGGGTCGGGGAGCAGTTCTTC. It is translated as CTSSSCPGTSGVGEQFF.

The chain links TRBV6-6 to TRBJ1-2; the D gene is possibly TRBD1 (5 bases). Germline V gene lookup returns CDR1 MNHNY and CDR2 SVGAGI (reference sequence). Trimming removed 0 bases from V and 8 bases from J, with 13 bases in between. The CDR3 runs 14 residues. CDR3 region: CASSYSGGADGYTF. CDR3 nucleotide sequence: TGTGCCAGCAGTTACTCAGGCGGGGCAGACGGCTACACCTTC.

The gene calls are TRBV10-3 and TRBJ2-5; maybe TRBD1 (5 bases). Trimming pared 6 bases from V and 3 bases from J, leaving 14 bases between. The CDR3 runs 14 residues. Per the germline V gene, CDR1 is ENHRY and CDR2 is SYGVKD. The CDR3 nucleotides are TGTGCCATCAGCAAGGGGCGGCAGGAAGAGACCCAGTACTTC. It specifies CAISKGRQEETQYF.

The chain has TRBV19 and TRBJ2-5, with 10 bases aligning to TRBD2. V dropped 5 bases and J dropped 4; count of bases not matched to a gene: 10. The CDR3 contains 16 residues. From germline, CDR1 is LNHDA and CDR2 SQIVND (reference sequence). CDR3 sequence (DNA): TGTGCCAGTAGTTCTAGCGGGGGCCGGGGGGGAGAGACCCAGTACTTC. Translating gives CASSSSGGRGGETQYF.

The rearrangement joins TRBV28 to TRBJ1-1; TRBD1 matches at 9 bases. CDR1 and CDR2 from the germline V gene are MDHEN and SYDVKM. CDR3 length equals 13 residues. Trimming took 8 bases from V and 4 from J; bases not matched to a gene: 5. The CDR3 coding sequence is TGTGCCAGCTTCGGACAGGGGCGCACTGAAGCTTTCTTT. Amino acid sequence: CASFGQGRTEAFF. Based on the CDR3 plus reference TRBV28 and TRBJ1-1, the full variable domain is DVKVTQSSRYLVKRTGEKVFLECVQDMDHENMFWYRQDPGLGLRLIYFSYDVKMKEKGDIPEGYSVSREKKERFSLILESASTNQTSMYLCASFGQGRTEAFFGQGTRLTVV.